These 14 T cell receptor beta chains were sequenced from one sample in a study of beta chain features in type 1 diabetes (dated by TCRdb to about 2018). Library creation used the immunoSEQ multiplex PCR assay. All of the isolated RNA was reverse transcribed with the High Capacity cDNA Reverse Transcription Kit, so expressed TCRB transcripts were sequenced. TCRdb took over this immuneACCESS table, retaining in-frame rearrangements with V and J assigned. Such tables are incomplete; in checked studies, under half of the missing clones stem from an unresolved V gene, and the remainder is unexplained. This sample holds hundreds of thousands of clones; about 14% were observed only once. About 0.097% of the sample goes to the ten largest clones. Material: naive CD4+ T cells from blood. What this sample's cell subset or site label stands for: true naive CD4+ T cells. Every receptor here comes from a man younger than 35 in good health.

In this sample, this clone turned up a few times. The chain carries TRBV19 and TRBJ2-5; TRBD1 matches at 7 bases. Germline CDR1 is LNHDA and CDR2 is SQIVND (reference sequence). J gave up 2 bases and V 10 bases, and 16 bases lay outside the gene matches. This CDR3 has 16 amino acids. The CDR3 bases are TGTGCCATTTCCCGGACCGATACAGGGGTTCAAGAGACCCAGTACTTC. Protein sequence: CAISRTDTGVQETQYF. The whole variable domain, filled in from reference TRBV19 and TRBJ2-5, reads DGGITQSPKYLFRKEGQNVTLSCEQNLNHDAMYWYRQDPGQGLRLIYYSQIVNDFQKGDIAEGYSVSREKKESFPLTVTSAQKNPTAFYLCAISRTDTGVQETQYFGPGTRLLVL.

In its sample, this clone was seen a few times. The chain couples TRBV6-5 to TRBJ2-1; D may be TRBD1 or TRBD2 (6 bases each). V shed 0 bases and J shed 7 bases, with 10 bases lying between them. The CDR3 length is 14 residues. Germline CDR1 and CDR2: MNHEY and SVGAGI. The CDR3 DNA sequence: TGTGCCAGCAGTTACTCGAGGGGGGTTAATGAGCAGTTCTTC. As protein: CASSYSRGVNEQFF.

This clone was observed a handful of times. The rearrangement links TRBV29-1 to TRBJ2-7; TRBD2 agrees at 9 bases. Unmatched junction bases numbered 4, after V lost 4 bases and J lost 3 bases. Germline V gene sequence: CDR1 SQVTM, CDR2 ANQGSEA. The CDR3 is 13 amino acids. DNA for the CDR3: TGCAGCGTTGCCAGCGGGGGGTTCTACGAGCAGTACTTC. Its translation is CSVASGGFYEQYF.

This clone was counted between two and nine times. CDR3 residues: CASSLTTAETQYF. CDR3 nucleotide sequence: TGTGCCAGCAGCTTAACGACGGCGGAGACCCAGTACTTC. The chain is built from TRBV7-9 and TRBJ2-5; no clear D. Germline assignment: CDR1 SEHNR and CDR2 FQNEAQ (reference sequence). V was cut by 2 bases and J by 5 bases, with 9 bases left in between. The CDR3 length is 13 residues.

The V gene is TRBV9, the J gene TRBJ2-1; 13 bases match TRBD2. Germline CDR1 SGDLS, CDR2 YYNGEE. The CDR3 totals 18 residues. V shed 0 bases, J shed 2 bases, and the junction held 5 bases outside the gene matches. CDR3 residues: CASSVALAGGLAYNEQFF. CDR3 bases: TGTGCCAGCAGCGTAGCACTAGCGGGAGGGCTGGCCTACAATGAGCAGTTCTTC.

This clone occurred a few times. The CDR3 DNA sequence: TGTGCCATCAGTGCAGGGAGAGCCGGGGAGCTGTTTTTT. Its protein is CAISAGRAGELFF. This chain connects TRBV10-3 to TRBJ2-2; D is perhaps TRBD1 or TRBD2 (5 bases each). The V gene's germline CDR1 is ENHRY and CDR2 SYGVKD. Trimming removed 4 bases at V and 6 bases at J, with 9 bases between. This CDR3 region has 13 residues.

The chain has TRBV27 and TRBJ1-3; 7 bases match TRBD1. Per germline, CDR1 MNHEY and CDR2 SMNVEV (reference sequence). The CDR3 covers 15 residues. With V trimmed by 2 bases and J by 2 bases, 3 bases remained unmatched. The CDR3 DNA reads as TGTGCCAGCAGTTTAGGTCAGGGGGCTGGAAACACCATATATTTT. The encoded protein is CASSLGQGAGNTIYF.

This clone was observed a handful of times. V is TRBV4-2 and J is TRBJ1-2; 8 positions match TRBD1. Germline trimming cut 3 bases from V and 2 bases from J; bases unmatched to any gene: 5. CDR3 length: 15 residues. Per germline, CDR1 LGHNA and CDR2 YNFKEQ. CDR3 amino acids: CASSHRQGSNYGYTF. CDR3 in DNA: TGTGCCAGCAGCCATCGACAGGGGTCGAACTATGGCTACACCTTC.

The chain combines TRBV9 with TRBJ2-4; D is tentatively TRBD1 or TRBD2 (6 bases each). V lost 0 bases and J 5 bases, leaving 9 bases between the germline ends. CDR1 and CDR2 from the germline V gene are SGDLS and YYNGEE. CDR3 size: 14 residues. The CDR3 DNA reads TGTGCCAGCAGCGTAGGTGGGGGGCAAAACATTCAGTACTTC. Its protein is CASSVGGGQNIQYF.

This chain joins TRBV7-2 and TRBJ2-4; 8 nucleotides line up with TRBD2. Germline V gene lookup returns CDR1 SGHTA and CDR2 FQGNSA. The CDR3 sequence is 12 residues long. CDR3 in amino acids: CVTSGGGDIQYF. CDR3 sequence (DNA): TGTGTAACTAGCGGAGGGGGGGACATTCAGTACTTC.

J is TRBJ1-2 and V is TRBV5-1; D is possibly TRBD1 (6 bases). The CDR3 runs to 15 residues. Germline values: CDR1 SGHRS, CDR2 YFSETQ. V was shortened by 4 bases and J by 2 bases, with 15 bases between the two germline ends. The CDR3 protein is CASSEYRVSNYGYTF. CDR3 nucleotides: TGCGCCAGCAGCGAATACAGGGTATCGAACTATGGCTACACCTTC.

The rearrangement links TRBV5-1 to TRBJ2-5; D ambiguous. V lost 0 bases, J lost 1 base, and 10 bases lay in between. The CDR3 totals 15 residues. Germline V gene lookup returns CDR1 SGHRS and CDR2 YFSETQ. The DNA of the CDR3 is TGCGCCAGCAGCTTGGAGGGCGGTGTCCAAGAGACCCAGTACTTC. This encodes CASSLEGGVQETQYF.

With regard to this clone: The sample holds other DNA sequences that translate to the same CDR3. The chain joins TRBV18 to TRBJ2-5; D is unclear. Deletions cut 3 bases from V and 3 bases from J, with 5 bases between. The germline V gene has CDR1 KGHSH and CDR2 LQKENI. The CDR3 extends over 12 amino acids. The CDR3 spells CASSPGKETQYF. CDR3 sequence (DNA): TGTGCCAGCTCACCGGGCAAAGAGACCCAGTACTTC.

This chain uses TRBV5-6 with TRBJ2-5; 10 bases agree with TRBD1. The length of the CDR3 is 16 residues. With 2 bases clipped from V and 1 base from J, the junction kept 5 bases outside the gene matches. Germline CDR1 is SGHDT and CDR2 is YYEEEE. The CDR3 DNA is TGTGCCAGCAGCTTCCGGGACAGGGGATTCCAAGAGACCCAGTACTTC. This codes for CASSFRDRGFQETQYF. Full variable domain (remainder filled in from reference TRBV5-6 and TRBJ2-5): DAGVTQSPTHLIKTRGQQVTLRCSPKSGHDTVSWYQQALGQGPQFIFQYYEEEERQRGNFPDRFSGHQFPNYSSELNVNALLLGDSALYLCASSFRDRGFQETQYFGPGTRLLVL.